Below, one T cell receptor beta chain is given with its context. Germline CDR1 SGHAT, CDR2 FQNNGV. The germline V and J ends were trimmed by 8 bases and 6 bases, with 15 bases remaining between them. This CDR3 is built from 13 residues. TCRdb keeps only in-frame clones here, not all; method: immunoSEQ multiplex PCR. Of tens of thousands of clones detected, roughly 87% appear once; the ten largest clones hold 0.82%. The data stem from a study of radiotherapy plus CTLA-4 blockade in lung cancer. This receptor was obtained from a human donor with non-small cell lung cancer who had stable disease on radiotherapy plus ipilimumab. The chain couples TRBV11-2 to TRBJ2-3; D may be TRBD1 or TRBD2 (5 bases each). The source was peripheral blood, collected from a patient treated with radiotherapy plus ipilimumab. The CDR3 spells CASGGSGADTQYF. Written as DNA, the CDR3 is TGTGCCAGCGGGGGTAGTGGGGCTGATACGCAGTATTTT. Drawing the rest from reference TRBV11-2 and TRBJ2-3, the complete variable domain is EAGVAQSPRYKIIEKRQSVAFWCNPISGHATLYWYQQILGQGPKLLIQFQNNGVVDDSQLPKDRFSAERLKGVDSTLKIQPAKLEDSAVYLCASGGSGADTQYFGPGTRLTVL.